This is a list of T cell receptor beta chains from one sample in a study of CD8+CD57+ T cells in acquired aplastic anemia. TCRdb analysed the reads with MiXCR anew, one entry per CDR3 protein. The sample lists approximately 130,000 distinct CDR3 sequences, over 30% occurring once. Input material: sorted CD4+, CD8+, or CD8+CD57+ T cells (not recorded which) from PBMCs. The receptors come from a human donor with aplastic anemia. Both conserved end residues are part of each CDR3. The order of the fields is clone size, J gene, D gene, V gene, CDR3 protein, CDR3 DNA. The D gene is left open where the match is weak. Size is stated for part of the rows, as once, few or many counts, or as a class when the clone is expanded.

>NA|TRBJ2-1|NA|TRBV6-2/TRBV6-3
CASSSLSATYHDEQFF
TGTGCCAGCAGTTCCCTATCCGCGACGTACCACGATGAGCAGTTCTTC
>NA|TRBJ2-2|NA|TRBV24-1
CATSDDGAGTGELFF
TGTGCCACCAGTGATGACGGGGCGGGCACCGGGGAGCTGTTTTTT
>once|TRBJ1-2|TRBD1|TRBV29-1
CSVGGQGANYGYTF
TGCAGCGTTGGGGGACAGGGGGCTAACTATGGCTACACCTTC
>many|TRBJ1-2|NA|TRBV6-1
CASTISGDYGYTF
TGTGCCAGCACCATTAGCGGAGACTATGGCTACACCTTC
>NA|TRBJ1-5|NA|TRBV20-1
CSASPRTAFNQPQHF
TGCAGTGCTAGCCCCAGGACAGCTTTCAATCAGCCCCAGCATTTT
>once|TRBJ2-7|TRBD1|TRBV15
CATKGTGTAQSSYEQYF
TGTGCCACCAAGGGGACAGGGACCGCGCAAAGCTCCTACGAGCAGTACTTC
>many|TRBJ1-5|NA|TRBV2
CASSEMGREGQPQHF
TGTGCCAGCAGTGAAATGGGCAGGGAAGGTCAGCCCCAGCATTTT
>many|TRBJ1-3|NA|TRBV9
CASSVDVLGSGNTIYF
TGTGCCAGCAGCGTAGACGTCCTTGGCTCTGGAAACACCATATATTTT
>many|TRBJ2-5|NA|TRBV12-3/TRBV12-4
CASSPLGSPQETQYF
TGTGCCAGCAGCCCTTTAGGGTCCCCTCAAGAGACCCAGTACTTC
>few|TRBJ2-5|NA|TRBV5-8
CASSLLLGSKTETQYF
TGTGCCAGCAGCTTGTTATTGGGCTCGAAAACGGAGACCCAGTACTTC
>many|TRBJ1-3|NA|TRBV19
CASSLEGRGNTIYF
TGTGCCAGTAGTCTCGAGGGACGGGGAAACACCATATATTTT
>many|TRBJ2-2|NA|TRBV10-3
CAISERLASTGELFF
TGTGCCATCAGTGAGAGGCTAGCGAGTACCGGGGAGCTGTTTTTT
>many|TRBJ1-5|NA|TRBV7-8
CASSPDSAVHQPQHF
TGTGCCAGCAGCCCGGACTCGGCTGTACATCAGCCCCAGCATTTT
>NA|TRBJ2-7|TRBD2|TRBV3-1
CAGSPTGTISYEQYF
TGTGCCGGCAGCCCTACCGGGACTATCTCCTACGAGCAGTACTTC
>NA|TRBJ1-5|NA|TRBV28
CASSLSDSNQPQHF
TGTGCCAGCAGTTTATCGGATAGCAATCAGCCCCAGCATTTT
>many|TRBJ1-2|NA|TRBV7-6
CASSPLTRQYYGYTF
TGTGCCAGCAGCCCACTTACGCGACAGTACTATGGCTACACCTTC
>NA|TRBJ2-7|NA|TRBV14
CASSQDFGSGERYF
TGTGCCAGCAGCCAAGATTTTGGTTCCGGAGAGCGGTACTTC
>many|TRBJ2-3|NA|TRBV20-1
CSAIWRRAPGGQDTQYF
TGCAGTGCTATTTGGAGGAGGGCTCCCGGGGGGCAAGATACGCAGTATTTT
>few|TRBJ1-1|NA|TRBV7-9
CASSLRATEAFF
TGTGCCAGCAGCTTGCGTGCCACTGAAGCTTTCTTT
>NA|TRBJ2-1|NA|TRBV2
CASSAMIKGKFF
TGTGCCAGCAGTGCAATGATTAAGGGCAAGTTCTTC
>few|TRBJ1-1|TRBD1|TRBV18
CASSPDWTGTEAFF
TGTGCCAGCTCACCGGACTGGACAGGGACTGAAGCTTTCTTT
>NA|TRBJ2-7|NA|TRBV19
CATRSPPRGEQYF
TGTGCCACCAGGTCCCCTCCCCGAGGCGAGCAGTACTTC
>NA|TRBJ2-1|NA|TRBV19
CASSPRNNEQFF
TGTGCCAGTAGTCCCCGAAACAATGAGCAGTTCTTC
>many|TRBJ2-1|NA|TRBV19
CASSISGGANEQFF
TGTGCCAGTAGTATATCAGGGGGGGCAAACGAGCAGTTCTTC
>NA|TRBJ1-5|NA|TRBV30
CAWSVLGNQPQHF
TGTGCCTGGAGTGTATTGGGGAATCAGCCCCAGCATTTT
>many|TRBJ1-5|TRBD1|TRBV6-1
CASSSGTVGPDQGQHF
TGTGCCAGCAGCTCTGGGACAGTGGGCCCGGATCAGGGCCAGCATTTT
>many|TRBJ1-1|NA|TRBV29-1
CSVEQTPNTEAFF
TGCAGCGTTGAACAGACCCCGAACACTGAAGCTTTCTTT
>many|TRBJ1-1|NA|TRBV5-1
CASSPGPGQLNTEAFF
TGCGCCAGCAGCCCGGGTCCCGGACAGTTGAACACTGAAGCTTTCTTT
>NA|TRBJ1-1|NA|TRBV10-2
CASNSRGDTEAFF
TGCGCCAGCAATAGCAGGGGAGACACTGAAGCTTTCTTT
>NA|TRBJ1-2|NA|TRBV18
CASSPGGLAGYTF
TGTGCCAGCTCACCGGGGGGGTTAGCTGGCTACACCTTC
>NA|TRBJ2-1|NA|TRBV7-2
CASSLVAAPLCF
TGTGCCAGCAGCTTAGTAGCGGCCCCCTTGTGCTTC
>NA|TRBJ2-1|TRBD2|TRBV10-2
CASSEVAGAYEQFF
TGCGCCAGCAGTGAGGTAGCGGGAGCGTATGAGCAGTTCTTC
>NA|TRBJ1-2|NA|TRBV6-1
CASSVNREWGYGYTF
TGTGCCAGCAGTGTAAACAGGGAGTGGGGTTATGGCTACACCTTC
>many|TRBJ2-3|TRBD2|TRBV11-1
CASSWGTSGGSTDTQYF
TGTGCCAGCAGCTGGGGGACTAGCGGGGGAAGCACAGATACGCAGTATTTT
>few|TRBJ2-6|TRBD1|TRBV20-1
CSASADRGARSGANVLTF
TGCAGTGCTAGTGCGGACAGGGGGGCCCGCTCTGGGGCCAACGTCCTGACTTTC
>many|TRBJ1-3|NA|TRBV20-1
CSAHGRSFSGNTIYF
TGCAGTGCACACGGACGGTCCTTCTCTGGAAACACCATATATTTT
>many|TRBJ1-1|NA|TRBV7-6
CASSLKHQGTEAFF
TGTGCCAGCAGCTTAAAACATCAGGGAACTGAAGCTTTCTTT
>NA|TRBJ2-1|TRBD2|TRBV10-1
CASTGGTSDLNEQFF
TGCGCCAGCACCGGGGGGACTAGCGATCTCAATGAGCAGTTCTTC
>NA|TRBJ2-3|TRBD2|TRBV11-2
CASSFGTSYTDTQYF
TGTGCCAGCAGCTTCGGGACTAGCTACACAGATACGCAGTATTTT
>many|TRBJ2-3|NA|TRBV7-8
CASSLTGSDTQYF
TGTGCCAGCAGCTTAACAGGGTCGGATACGCAGTATTTT
>few|TRBJ2-3|NA|TRBV25-1
CASSAGLAWTDTQYF
TGTGCCAGCAGCGCAGGACTGGCATGGACAGATACGCAGTATTTT
>many|TRBJ1-2|NA|TRBV7-2
CASSLRGGGKDYGYTF
TGTGCCAGCAGCTTACGGGGTGGAGGGAAGGACTATGGCTACACCTTC
>NA|TRBJ2-7|TRBD1|TRBV2
CASRGTGPYEQYF
TGTGCCAGCAGAGGGACAGGGCCCTACGAGCAGTACTTC
>many|TRBJ2-7|NA|TRBV20-1
CSVQAAWAISYEQYF
TGCAGTGTCCAGGCCGCTTGGGCCATTTCCTACGAGCAGTACTTC